This TCR beta chain originates from a study of control samples from healthy donors and cancer patients. Data came from immunoSEQ multiplex PCR; TCRdb stores just in-frame clones and leaves some out. The sample lists 90,000 to 150,000 clones, around 88% seen once, with 3.4% in the top ten. This CDR3 has 16 amino acids. Trimming took off 1 base at V and 6 bases at J, with 15 bases between the two ends. Germline loops: CDR1 SGHVS, CDR2 FNYEAQ. The sequenced sample consisted of blood. The genes are TRBV7-6 and TRBJ2-2; a weak D match, TRBD2 (7 bases). This sequence originates from a man between 35 and 55 years old in good health. The CDR3 DNA reads TGTGCCAGCAGCTTAGGGGGGGGCCAGGTCCCCGGGGAGCTGTTTTTT. Its translation: CASSLGGGQVPGELFF.